The following is a T cell receptor beta chain sequence with its context. Its antigen is not known. This entry is derived from a study of cytomegalovirus exposure and HLA in healthy donors. Study-wide context: There were more than 350 genotyped donors. Of these, roughly 86% fell in the genetic ancestry cluster associated with self-reported Caucasian donors.

Broader study findings: Researchers reported in a later analysis that a missense DCLRE1C variant was tied to TCR beta V- and J-gene trimming. More clonal expansion characterized HLA-associated TCR beta chains than equally common others in a later analysis.

Germline CDR1 LGHNA, CDR2 YSLEER. Trimming removed 4 bases at V and 2 bases at J, with 9 bases between. The CDR3 has 14 amino acids. PCR primers comprised 60 Vbeta and 13 Jbeta primers. Clones were read by immunoSEQ multiplex PCR, and TCRdb kept only the in-frame ones, dropping some. Here the sample spans 100,000 to 150,000 clones, about 81% being singletons. The sequenced material came from PBMCs. The chain links TRBV4-3 to TRBJ2-1; D is possibly TRBD1 (7 bases). The receptor was derived from a woman aged 40 to 50 in good health and CMV-seropositive. The chain's CDR3 is CASSRGTAYNEQFF. The CDR3 DNA is TGCGCCAGCAGCCGCGGGACAGCCTACAATGAGCAGTTCTTC.